Listed below are T cell receptor beta chains from one sample, sequenced in a study of control samples from healthy donors and cancer patients. The assay was immunoSEQ multiplex PCR, and TCRdb's table has in-frame clones only and misses some. The data show about 120,000 clones, around 87% seen once. Source material: blood. These receptors came from a man under 40 in good health. Both conserved end residues are part of each CDR3. D genes are given only for firm matches. Expanded clones are given a class, and other clones once, few, many or no size at all.

j_call d_call v_call clone_size cdr3_nt cdr3_aa
TRBJ2-7 TRBD1 TRBV7-2 NA TGTGCCAGCGCTAGACAGGGGGGCTCCTACGAGCAGTACTTC CASARQGGSYEQYF
TRBJ2-3 NA TRBV2 NA TGTGCCAGCAGTGTCCCCCCAGATACGCAGTATTTT CASSVPPDTQYF
TRBJ2-7 NA TRBV24-1 once TGTGCCACCAGTGATGGGACGCGCGAGCAGTACTTC CATSDGTREQYF
TRBJ2-4 TRBD1 TRBV5-1 NA TGCGCCAGCAGCTTGCGGGACAGGGGGCAGGACATTCAGTACTTC CASSLRDRGQDIQYF
TRBJ1-5 NA TRBV27 NA TGTGCCAGCAGTTTATGGGGGGGAAATCAGCCCCAGCATTTT CASSLWGGNQPQHF
TRBJ1-6 TRBD1 TRBV2 NA TGTGCCAGCAGTGAGGACGGGACAGGGAATTCACCCCTCCACTTT CASSEDGTGNSPLHF
TRBJ2-7 TRBD1 TRBV19 NA TGTGCCAGTAGTATGGGACAGGGGGCTTACGAGCAGTACTTC CASSMGQGAYEQYF
TRBJ1-2 TRBD1 TRBV27 NA TGTGCCAGCAGTTTACTCGGCGCAGGGGGCATCTATGGCTACACCTTC CASSLLGAGGIYGYTF
TRBJ1-3 NA TRBV5-1 NA TGCGCCAGCAGCTTGGCAGGGGACGACGGAAACACCATATATTTT CASSLAGDDGNTIYF
TRBJ1-5 NA TRBV7-9 NA TGTGCCAGCAGCCCGGTAAATAGCAATCAGCCCCAGCATTTT CASSPVNSNQPQHF
TRBJ1-1 NA TRBV10-3 NA TGTGCCATCAGTGTCCAGGTAGACACTGAAGCTTTCTTT CAISVQVDTEAFF
TRBJ1-1 TRBD1 TRBV5-1 NA TGCGCCAGCAGCTTACAAACTCATCTGGACAGGGGAGGTATATCTGAAGCTTTCTTT CASSLQTHLDRGGISEAFF
TRBJ1-5 NA TRBV4-1 NA TGCGCCAGCAGCCAACGTCAAAGGGGAGGCAATCAGCCCCAGCATTTT CASSQRQRGGNQPQHF
TRBJ2-6 NA TRBV10-2 NA TGCGCCAGCAGTGCAGCGGGCGCGGTAGGGGCCAACGTCCTGACTTTC CASSAAGAVGANVLTF
TRBJ2-1 NA TRBV7-2 NA TGTGCCAGCACCTCACGGGGGAACAATGAGCAGTTCTTC CASTSRGNNEQFF
TRBJ2-7 NA TRBV5-6 NA TGTGCCAGCAGCTTCTGGACAGACTACGAGCAGTACTTC CASSFWTDYEQYF
TRBJ1-5 NA TRBV15 NA TGTGCCACCAGCCGACTGATCAATCAGCCCCAGCATTTT CATSRLINQPQHF
TRBJ2-7 TRBD1 TRBV7-9 NA TGTGCCAGCAGCCGTGGGACAGGGCTCTCCTACGAGCAGTACTTC CASSRGTGLSYEQYF
TRBJ1-6 NA TRBV5-5 NA TGTGCCAGCAGCTCACAGAGGGCAAATAATTCACCCCTCCACTTT CASSSQRANNSPLHF
TRBJ1-6 NA TRBV12-3/TRBV12-4 NA TGTGCCAGCAGTCGACACGGGGATTCACCCCTCCACTTT CASSRHGDSPLHF
TRBJ1-1 NA TRBV12-3/TRBV12-4 NA TGTGCCAGCGGGAGTTTCACTGAAGCTTTCTTT CASGSFTEAFF
TRBJ2-3 TRBD2 TRBV27 NA TGTGCCAGCAGTTTAGAAGCGGGGGGGCCCGATACGCAGTATTTT CASSLEAGGPDTQYF
TRBJ2-3 TRBD1 TRBV6-1 NA TGTGCCAGCAGTGCACGGACAGGGGGCCCGCCAGATACGCAGTATTTT CASSARTGGPPDTQYF
TRBJ1-2 TRBD1 TRBV27 NA TGTGCCAGCAGTTTAAGGGGGCATGGCTACACCTTC CASSLRGHGYTF
TRBJ1-5 NA TRBV30 NA TGTGCCTGGAGTGTAGGCCGGGTGGGGGGGGCCCAGCATTTT CAWSVGRVGGAQHF
TRBJ1-2 NA TRBV27 NA TGTGCCAGCAGTTACAGGGTTGAAGGCTATGGCTACACCTTC CASSYRVEGYGYTF
TRBJ2-1 TRBD2 TRBV7-2 NA TGTGCCAGCAGCTCCGGACTAGCGAACAATGAGCAGTTCTTC CASSSGLANNEQFF
TRBJ2-7 NA TRBV15 once TGTGCCACCAGCAGAGAGAGAGGGTCGTACGAGCAGTACTTC CATSRERGSYEQYF
TRBJ2-3 TRBD2 TRBV14 few TGTGCCAGCAGCCTACTGACTAGCGGGGGGGTTGATACGCAGTATTTT CASSLLTSGGVDTQYF
TRBJ1-2 NA TRBV3-1/TRBV3-2 NA TGTGCCAGCAGCCAAGATGGAGGCGGCTACACCTTC CASSQDGGGYTF
TRBJ1-1 TRBD1 TRBV19 NA TGTGCCAGTGCTGACAGGGACACTGAAGCTTTCTTT CASADRDTEAFF
TRBJ2-5 TRBD2 TRBV20-1 NA TGCAGTGCTAGTACTAGCGGGGAGACCCAGTACTTC CSASTSGETQYF
TRBJ1-2 NA TRBV30 NA TGTGCCTGGAGTGTAAACTATGGCTACACCTTC CAWSVNYGYTF
TRBJ1-4 NA TRBV7-8 NA TGTGCCAGCAGCTTTGGGGAAGGGGAAAAACTGTTTTTT CASSFGEGEKLFF
TRBJ2-3 NA TRBV11-1 NA TGTGCCAGCAGCTTAGGGGTTGCGGTAGGGGATACGCAGTATTTT CASSLGVAVGDTQYF
TRBJ1-2 NA TRBV5-6 few TGTGCCAGCAGCCCGCCCCAGGGTAGCGGCTACACCTTC CASSPPQGSGYTF
TRBJ2-2 NA TRBV9 NA TGTGCCAGCAGCGTATCCTTCACCGGGGAGCTGTTTTTT CASSVSFTGELFF
TRBJ2-7 NA TRBV5-1 NA TGCGCCAGCAGCTTCAACGCTGGCGAGCAGTACTTC CASSFNAGEQYF
TRBJ2-1 TRBD2 TRBV4-1 NA TGCGCCAGCAGCCAAGGGGGTAGCGGGGGGAGCTCCTACAATGAGCAGTTCTTC CASSQGGSGGSSYNEQFF
TRBJ2-5 TRBD1 TRBV24-1 NA TGTGCCACCAGTGACCCCGGGACAGGGTGGGGAGAGACCCAGTACTTC CATSDPGTGWGETQYF
TRBJ2-7 TRBD1 TRBV7-9 NA TGTGCCAGCAGCTTCGTTCAGGGGGATGGCGAGCAGTACTTC CASSFVQGDGEQYF
TRBJ1-2 TRBD1 TRBV6-5 NA TGTGCCAGCAGTTACGGAGGACAGGGGGACTATGGCTACACCTTC CASSYGGQGDYGYTF
TRBJ2-2 NA TRBV9 NA TGTGCCAGCAGCGTACAGGGGAACACCGGGGAGCTGTTTTTT CASSVQGNTGELFF
TRBJ2-7 TRBD1 TRBV25-1 NA TGTGCCAGCAGTGAGTCCAGGGGGCGAAGGGAGCAGTACTTC CASSESRGRREQYF
TRBJ1-1 NA TRBV7-3 NA TGTGCCAGCAGCCAAGGGTCGGACACTGAAGCTTTCTTT CASSQGSDTEAFF
TRBJ1-1 NA TRBV12-5 NA TGTGCTAGTGGCCGGGGGACTGAAGCTTTCTTT CASGRGTEAFF
TRBJ2-3 NA TRBV5-1 NA TGCGCCAGCAGCGCGGACCCCCGGGGAGATACGCAGTATTTT CASSADPRGDTQYF
TRBJ2-2 NA TRBV5-1 once TGCGCCAGCTGCTTGGGTGATGCCGGGGAGCTGTTTTTT CASCLGDAGELFF
TRBJ2-7 NA TRBV18 NA TGTGCCAGCTCACCAGTGTCAGGGACTGGCTACGAGCAGTACTTC CASSPVSGTGYEQYF
TRBJ2-5 NA TRBV12-3/TRBV12-4 NA TGTGCCAGCAGTTTAGGGGTGGAGACCCAGTACTTC CASSLGVETQYF